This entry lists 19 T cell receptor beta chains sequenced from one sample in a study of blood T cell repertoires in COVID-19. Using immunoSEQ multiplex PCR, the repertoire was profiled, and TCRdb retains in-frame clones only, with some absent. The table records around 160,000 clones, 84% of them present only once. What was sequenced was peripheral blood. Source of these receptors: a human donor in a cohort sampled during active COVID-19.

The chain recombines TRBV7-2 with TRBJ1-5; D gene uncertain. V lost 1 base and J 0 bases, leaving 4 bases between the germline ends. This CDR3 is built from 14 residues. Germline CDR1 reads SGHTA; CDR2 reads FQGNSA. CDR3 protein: CASSLDTSNQPQHF. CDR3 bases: TGTGCCAGCAGCTTAGACACTAGCAATCAGCCCCAGCATTTT.

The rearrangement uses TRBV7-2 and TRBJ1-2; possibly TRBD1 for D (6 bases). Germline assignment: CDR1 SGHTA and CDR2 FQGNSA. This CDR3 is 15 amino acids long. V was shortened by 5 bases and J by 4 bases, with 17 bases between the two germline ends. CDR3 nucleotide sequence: TGTGCCAGCAGCCCCCGGGCGGGGGCGGGCTATGGCTACACCTTC. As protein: CASSPRAGAGYGYTF.

The CDR3 coding sequence is TGTGCCAGCAGCTCAAATCCGGGACTAGCGGGGGTACACAATGAGCAGTTCTTC. Amino acid sequence: CASSSNPGLAGVHNEQFF. The chain carries TRBV7-3 and TRBJ2-1; 14 bases agree with TRBD2. Trimming at V came to 4 bases and at J to 5 bases, leaving 10 bases not matched to a gene. CDR1 SGHTA and CDR2 FQGTGA come from the germline V gene. The CDR3 is made up of 18 amino acids.

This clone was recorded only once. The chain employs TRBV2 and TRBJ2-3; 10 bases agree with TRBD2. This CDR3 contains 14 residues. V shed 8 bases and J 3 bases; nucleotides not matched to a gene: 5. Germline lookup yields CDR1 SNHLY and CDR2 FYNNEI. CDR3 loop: CASASGGKTDTQYF. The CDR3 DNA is TGTGCCAGCGCTAGCGGGGGAAAAACAGATACGCAGTATTTT.

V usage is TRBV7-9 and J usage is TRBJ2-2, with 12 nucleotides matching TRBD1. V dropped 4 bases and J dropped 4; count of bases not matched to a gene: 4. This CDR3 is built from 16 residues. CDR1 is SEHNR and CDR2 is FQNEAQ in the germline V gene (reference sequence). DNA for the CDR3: TGTGCCAGCAGCTCCCCGGGACAGGGGGCCACCGGGGAGCTGTTTTTT. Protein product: CASSSPGQGATGELFF.

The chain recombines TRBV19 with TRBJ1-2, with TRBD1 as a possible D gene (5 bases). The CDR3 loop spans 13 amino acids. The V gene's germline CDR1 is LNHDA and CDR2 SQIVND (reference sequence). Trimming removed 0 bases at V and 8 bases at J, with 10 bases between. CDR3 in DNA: TGTGCCAGTAGTATAGAGGCAGGGCAAGGCTACACCTTC. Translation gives CASSIEAGQGYTF.

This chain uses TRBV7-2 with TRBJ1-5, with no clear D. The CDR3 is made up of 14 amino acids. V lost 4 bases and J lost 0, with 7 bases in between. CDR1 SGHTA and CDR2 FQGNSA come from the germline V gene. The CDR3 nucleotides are TGTGCCAGCAGCTCTTTAAATAGCAATCAGCCCCAGCATTTT. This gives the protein CASSSLNSNQPQHF.

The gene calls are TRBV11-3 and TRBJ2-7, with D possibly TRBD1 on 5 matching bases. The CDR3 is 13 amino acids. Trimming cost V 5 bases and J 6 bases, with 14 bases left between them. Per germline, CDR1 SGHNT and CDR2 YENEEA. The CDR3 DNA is TGTGCCAGCAGCCCCCAGCAGGGCAGCGAGCAGTACTTC. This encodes CASSPQQGSEQYF.

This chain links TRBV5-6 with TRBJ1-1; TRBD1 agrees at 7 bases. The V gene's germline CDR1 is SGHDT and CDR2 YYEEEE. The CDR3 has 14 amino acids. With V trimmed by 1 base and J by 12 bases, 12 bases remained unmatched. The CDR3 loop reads CASSLSGEGAPTFF. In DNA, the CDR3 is TGTGCCAGCAGCTTGTCGGGTGAGGGGGCGCCGACTTTCTTT.

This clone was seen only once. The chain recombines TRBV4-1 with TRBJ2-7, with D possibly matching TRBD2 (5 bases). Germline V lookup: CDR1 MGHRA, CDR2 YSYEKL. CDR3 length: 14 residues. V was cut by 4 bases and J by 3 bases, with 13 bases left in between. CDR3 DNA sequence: TGCGCCAGCAGCCGGACGGAGGCCATCTACGAGCAGTACTTC. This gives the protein CASSRTEAIYEQYF.

CDR3 nucleotides: TGCAGTGCTAGTGCCGAGAGGACAGACTATGGCTACACCTTC. Translated: CSASAERTDYGYTF. V and J are TRBV20-1 and TRBJ1-2; D may be TRBD1 (6 bases). V was shortened by 3 bases and J by 3 bases, with 14 bases between the two germline ends. Germline CDR1 DFQATT, CDR2 SNEGSKA (reference sequence). CDR3 length: 14 amino acids.

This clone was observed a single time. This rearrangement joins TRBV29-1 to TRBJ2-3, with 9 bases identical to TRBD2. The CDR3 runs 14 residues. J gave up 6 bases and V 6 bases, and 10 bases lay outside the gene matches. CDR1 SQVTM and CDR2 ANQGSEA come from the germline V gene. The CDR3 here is CSVSPSGEGDTQYF. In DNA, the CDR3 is TGCAGCGTGTCCCCTAGCGGGGAGGGGGATACGCAGTATTTT.

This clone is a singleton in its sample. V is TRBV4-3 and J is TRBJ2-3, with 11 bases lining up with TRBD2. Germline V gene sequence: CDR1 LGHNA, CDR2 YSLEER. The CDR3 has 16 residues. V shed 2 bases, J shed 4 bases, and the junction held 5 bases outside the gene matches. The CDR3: CASSQQLAGDADTQYF. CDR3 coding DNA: TGCGCCAGCAGCCAACAACTAGCGGGGGACGCAGATACGCAGTATTTT.

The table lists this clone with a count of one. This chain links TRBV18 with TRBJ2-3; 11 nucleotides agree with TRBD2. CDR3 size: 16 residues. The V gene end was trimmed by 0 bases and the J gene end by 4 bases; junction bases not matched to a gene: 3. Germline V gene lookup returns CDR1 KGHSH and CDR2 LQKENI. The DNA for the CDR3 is TGTGCCAGCTCACCACCCTCTAGCGGGGGGCCAGATACGCAGTATTTT. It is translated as CASSPPSSGGPDTQYF.

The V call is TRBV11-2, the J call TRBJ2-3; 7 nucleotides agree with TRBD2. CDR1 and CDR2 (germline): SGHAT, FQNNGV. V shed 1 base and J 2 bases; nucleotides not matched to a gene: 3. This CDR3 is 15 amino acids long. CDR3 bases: TGTGCCAGCAGCTTAGGGGGGGGACTCACAGATACGCAGTATTTT. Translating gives CASSLGGGLTDTQYF.

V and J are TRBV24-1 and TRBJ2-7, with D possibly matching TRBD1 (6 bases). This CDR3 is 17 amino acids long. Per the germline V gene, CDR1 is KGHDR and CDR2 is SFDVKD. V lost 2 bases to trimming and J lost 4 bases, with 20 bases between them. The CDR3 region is CATSDSPGHRGTYEQYF. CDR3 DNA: TGTGCCACCAGTGATTCCCCGGGACATCGAGGGACATACGAGCAGTACTTC.

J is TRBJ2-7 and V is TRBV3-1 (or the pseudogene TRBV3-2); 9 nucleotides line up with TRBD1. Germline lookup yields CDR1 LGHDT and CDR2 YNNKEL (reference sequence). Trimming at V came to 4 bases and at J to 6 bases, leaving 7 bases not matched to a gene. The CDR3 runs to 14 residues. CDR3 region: CASSPGQGFLEQYF. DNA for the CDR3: TGTGCCAGCAGCCCGGGACAGGGATTCCTCGAGCAGTACTTC.

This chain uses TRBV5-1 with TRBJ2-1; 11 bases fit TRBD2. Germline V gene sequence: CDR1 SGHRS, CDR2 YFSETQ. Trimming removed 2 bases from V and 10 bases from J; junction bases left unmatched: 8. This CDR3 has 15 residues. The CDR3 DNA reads TGCGCCAGCAGCTTCCCTCAGCTAGCGGGGGGCGAGCAGTTCTTC. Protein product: CASSFPQLAGGEQFF.

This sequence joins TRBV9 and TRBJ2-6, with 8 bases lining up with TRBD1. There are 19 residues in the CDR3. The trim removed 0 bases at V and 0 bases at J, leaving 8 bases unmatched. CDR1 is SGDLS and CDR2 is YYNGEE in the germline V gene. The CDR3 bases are TGTGCCAGCAGCGTAGGGGGTCCGGGACAGGTCTCTGGGGCCAACGTCCTGACTTTC. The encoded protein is CASSVGGPGQVSGANVLTF.